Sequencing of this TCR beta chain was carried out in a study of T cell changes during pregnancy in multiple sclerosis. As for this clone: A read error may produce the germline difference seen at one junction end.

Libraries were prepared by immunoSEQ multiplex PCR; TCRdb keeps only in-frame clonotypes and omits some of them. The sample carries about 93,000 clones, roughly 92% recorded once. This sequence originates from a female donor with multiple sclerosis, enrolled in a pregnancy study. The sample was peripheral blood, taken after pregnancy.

CDR3: CASSPLLGTGRDSF. In DNA form, the CDR3 reads TGTGCCAGCAGTCCGTTGTTGGGGACAGGCCGGGATTCCTTT. The V and J genes are TRBV27 and TRBJ1-1; TRBD1 agrees at 8 bases. Germline values: CDR1 MNHEY, CDR2 SMNVEV (reference sequence). The CDR3 has 14 amino acids.